This TCR beta chain is from a study of CD8 T cells in Susac syndrome. When the RNA was reverse transcribed, random hexamers were used with an input of about 0.45 to 1 ug. TCRdb independently ran MiXCR on the immunoSEQ multiplex PCR reads; one entry per CDR3 protein. This sample yields approximately 160,000 distinct CDR3 sequences, of which approximately 94% are seen a single time; 0.12% belongs to the top ten. Germline assignment: CDR1 SGHTA and CDR2 FQGNSA. V gave up 5 bases and J gave up 5 bases, with 9 bases separating them. This CDR3 has 13 amino acids. The receptor comes from a human donor with Susac syndrome. The rearrangement uses TRBV7-2 and TRBJ2-2; possible D gene TRBD2, 6 bases. Sequenced input: CD4+ T cells from PBMCs. DNA for the CDR3: TGTGCCAGCAGCCCGGGACTTACCGGGGAGCTGTTTTTT. Protein product: CASSPGLTGELFF.